The rows below give T cell receptor beta chains drawn from one sample of a study of T-cell reconstitution after alpha-beta-depleted transplantation in children. TCRdb re-called the PCR reads through MiXCR, storing one row per CDR3 protein. The repertoire includes some 490,000 distinct CDR3 sequences, roughly an eighth of them detected once, and about 5.6% sits in the top ten. This material consisted of PBMCs from the stem cell graft donor, taken from the stem cell graft. These receptors originate from a human donor who donated a stem cell graft to a child with combined immunodeficiency. CDR3s include the opening cysteine and the closing phenylalanine or tryptophan. A D gene is named only where the DNA matches it firmly. Not all rows give a size; the values are once, few, many and, for expanded clones, a class.

D gene: .; J gene: TRBJ2-5; V gene: TRBV6-2/TRBV6-3; clone size: once; CDR3 DNA: TGTGCCAGCAGTTACGCTAGCTCGGGGTACCAAGAGACCCAGTACTTC; CDR3 protein: CASSYASSGYQETQYF
D gene: TRBD1; J gene: TRBJ2-7; V gene: TRBV20-1; clone size: many; CDR3 DNA: TGCAGTGCTAGACGAGGACAGGGCGCCTACGAGCAGTACTTC; CDR3 protein: CSARRGQGAYEQYF
D gene: TRBD1; J gene: TRBJ2-3; V gene: TRBV20-1; clone size: many; CDR3 DNA: TGCAGTGCTAGAGATGCCCAAGGGGGCGCAGGCACAGATACGCAGTATTTT; CDR3 protein: CSARDAQGGAGTDTQYF
D gene: .; J gene: TRBJ1-1; V gene: TRBV12-3/TRBV12-4; clone size: many; CDR3 DNA: TGTGCCAGCAGTTCCCCCGGGACGGCTAACACTGAAGCTTTCTTT; CDR3 protein: CASSSPGTANTEAFF
D gene: .; J gene: TRBJ1-5; V gene: TRBV20-1; clone size: few; CDR3 DNA: TGCAGTGCTGCCCCCCTTGGGCGGTCTAATCAGCCCCAGCATTTT; CDR3 protein: CSAAPLGRSNQPQHF
D gene: .; J gene: TRBJ2-2; V gene: TRBV12-3/TRBV12-4; clone size: many; CDR3 DNA: TGTGCCAGCAGTTTTGGGCCGGCGAGCACCGGGGAGCTGTTTTTT; CDR3 protein: CASSFGPASTGELFF
D gene: TRBD1; J gene: TRBJ2-7; V gene: TRBV27; clone size: few; CDR3 DNA: TGTGCCAGCAGTTTATTGAGGTGGCCAGGGGGATTTCACGAGCAGTACTTC; CDR3 protein: CASSLLRWPGGFHEQYF
D gene: .; J gene: TRBJ2-5; V gene: TRBV7-2; clone size: .; CDR3 DNA: TGTGCCAGCAGCAGTCGTCTAGGGTACGAGACCCAGTACTTC; CDR3 protein: CASSSRLGYETQYF
D gene: .; J gene: TRBJ2-5; V gene: TRBV12-5; clone size: few; CDR3 DNA: TGTGCTAGTGGTTTGTACCAACACTGGGAGCGGACCCAGTACTTC; CDR3 protein: CASGLYQHWERTQYF
D gene: .; J gene: TRBJ2-7; V gene: TRBV28; clone size: .; CDR3 DNA: TGTGCCACCCGAGGAGGGTCCTCCTACGAGCAGTACTTC; CDR3 protein: CATRGGSSYEQYF
D gene: TRBD1; J gene: TRBJ1-1; V gene: TRBV10-3; clone size: .; CDR3 DNA: TGTGCCATCACTGAGACAGGGGGCATATCTGAAGCTTTCTTT; CDR3 protein: CAITETGGISEAFF
D gene: .; J gene: TRBJ2-7; V gene: TRBV12-3/TRBV12-4; clone size: many; CDR3 DNA: TGTGCCAGCAGTTTAGTGGGACTCACCTCGGTTGCCTACGAGCAGTACTTC; CDR3 protein: CASSLVGLTSVAYEQYF
D gene: .; J gene: TRBJ2-5; V gene: TRBV5-6; clone size: .; CDR3 DNA: TGTGCCAGCAGCTTGGCCTGGGGGCAAAAAGAGACCCAGTACTTC; CDR3 protein: CASSLAWGQKETQYF
D gene: .; J gene: TRBJ1-5; V gene: TRBV20-1; clone size: once; CDR3 DNA: TGCAGTGCTAGGAGACTCGCCGGGACTAGCAATCAGCCCCAGCATTTT; CDR3 protein: CSARRLAGTSNQPQHF
D gene: TRBD2; J gene: TRBJ2-7; V gene: TRBV4-3; clone size: .; CDR3 DNA: TGCGCCAGCAGCCACCCCGGGACTAGCGGGAACGAGCAGTACTTC; CDR3 protein: CASSHPGTSGNEQYF
D gene: .; J gene: TRBJ2-3; V gene: TRBV11-3; clone size: few; CDR3 DNA: TGTGCCAGCAGCTTAGGTTCGCGAAGCACAGATACGCAGTATTTT; CDR3 protein: CASSLGSRSTDTQYF
D gene: .; J gene: TRBJ1-6; V gene: TRBV7-6; clone size: many; CDR3 DNA: TGTGCCAGCAGCTTAGAGAGGTCCTATAATTCACCCCTCCACTTT; CDR3 protein: CASSLERSYNSPLHF
D gene: .; J gene: TRBJ2-3; V gene: TRBV7-2; clone size: many; CDR3 DNA: TGTGCCAGCAGCTTAGCCAGCGGTAGCACAGATACGCAGTATTTT; CDR3 protein: CASSLASGSTDTQYF
D gene: TRBD2; J gene: TRBJ2-1; V gene: TRBV6-5; clone size: few; CDR3 DNA: TGTGCCAGCAGTTACGCCACTAGCGGGAGCGGTGAGCAGTTCTTC; CDR3 protein: CASSYATSGSGEQFF
D gene: .; J gene: TRBJ1-1; V gene: TRBV29-1; clone size: .; CDR3 DNA: TGCAGCGTTGAAGATCCAGGGAACACTGAAGCTTTCTTT; CDR3 protein: CSVEDPGNTEAFF